This T cell receptor (beta chain) originates from a study of control samples from healthy donors and cancer patients. TCRdb keeps only in-frame clones here, not all; method: immunoSEQ multiplex PCR. The sample carries 100,000 to 150,000 clones, about 90% recorded once. This clone was picked up a small number of times. The receptor was isolated from a woman aged 45-65 years in good health. The specimen sequenced was blood.

The CDR3 region has the DNA TGTGCCAGCAGTTTATCGGGGACAGGGAATGGCTACACCTTC. It specifies CASSLSGTGNGYTF. The rearrangement uses TRBV27 and TRBJ1-2; 9 bases agree with TRBD1. The germline V gene has CDR1 MNHEY and CDR2 SMNVEV (reference sequence). The trim removed 0 bases at V and 6 bases at J, leaving 2 bases unmatched. CDR3 length equals 14 residues.